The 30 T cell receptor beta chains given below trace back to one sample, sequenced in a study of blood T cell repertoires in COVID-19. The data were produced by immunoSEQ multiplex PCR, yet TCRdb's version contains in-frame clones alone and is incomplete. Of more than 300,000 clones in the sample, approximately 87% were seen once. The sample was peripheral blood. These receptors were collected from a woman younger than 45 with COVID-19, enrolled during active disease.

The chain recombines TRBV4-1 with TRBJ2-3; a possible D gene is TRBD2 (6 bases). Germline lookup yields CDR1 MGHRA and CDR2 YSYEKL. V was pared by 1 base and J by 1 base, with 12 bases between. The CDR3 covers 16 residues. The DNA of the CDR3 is TGCGCCAGCAGCCAAGGGACTACTCTAGGCACAGATACGCAGTATTTT. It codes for CASSQGTTLGTDTQYF.

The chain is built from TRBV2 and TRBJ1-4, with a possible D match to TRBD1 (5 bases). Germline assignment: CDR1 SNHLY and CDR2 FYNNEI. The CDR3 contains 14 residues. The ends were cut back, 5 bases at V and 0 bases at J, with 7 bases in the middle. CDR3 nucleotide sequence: TGTGCCAGCAGTCCCAGGGCAACTAATGAAAAACTGTTTTTT. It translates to CASSPRATNEKLFF.

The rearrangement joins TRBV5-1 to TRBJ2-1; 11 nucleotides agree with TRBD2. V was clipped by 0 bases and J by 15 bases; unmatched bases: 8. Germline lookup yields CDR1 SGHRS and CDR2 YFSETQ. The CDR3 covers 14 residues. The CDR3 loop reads CASSLDLAGGLRFF. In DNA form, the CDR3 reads TGCGCCAGCAGCTTGGATCTAGCGGGAGGCCTCAGGTTCTTC.

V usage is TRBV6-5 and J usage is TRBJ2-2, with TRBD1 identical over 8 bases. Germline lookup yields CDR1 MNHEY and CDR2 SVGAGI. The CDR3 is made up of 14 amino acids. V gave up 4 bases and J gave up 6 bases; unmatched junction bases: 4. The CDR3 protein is CASSFQGASGELFF. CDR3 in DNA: TGTGCCAGCAGTTTTCAGGGGGCGTCCGGGGAGCTGTTTTTT.

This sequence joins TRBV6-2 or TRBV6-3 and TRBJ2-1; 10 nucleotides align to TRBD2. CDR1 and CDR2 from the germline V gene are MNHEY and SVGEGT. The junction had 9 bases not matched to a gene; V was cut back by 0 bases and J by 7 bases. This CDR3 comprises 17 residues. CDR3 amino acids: CASSYSEREGLQNEQFF. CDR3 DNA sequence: TGTGCCAGCAGTTACTCTGAGCGGGAGGGTCTGCAAAATGAGCAGTTCTTC.

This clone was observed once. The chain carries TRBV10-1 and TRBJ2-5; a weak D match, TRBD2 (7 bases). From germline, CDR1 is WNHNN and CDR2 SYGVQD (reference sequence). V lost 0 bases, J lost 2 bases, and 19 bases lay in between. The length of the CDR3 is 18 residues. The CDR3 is CASSESRGGGPQQETQYF. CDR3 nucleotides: TGCGCCAGCAGTGAGTCGAGGGGGGGAGGACCGCAGCAAGAGACCCAGTACTTC.

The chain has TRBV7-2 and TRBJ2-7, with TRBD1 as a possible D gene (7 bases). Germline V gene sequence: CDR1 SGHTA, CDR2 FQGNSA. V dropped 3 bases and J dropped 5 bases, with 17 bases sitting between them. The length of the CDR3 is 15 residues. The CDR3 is CASSFSDRAGNEQYF. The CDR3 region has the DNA TGTGCCAGCAGCTTTAGCGACAGGGCGGGAAACGAGCAGTACTTC.

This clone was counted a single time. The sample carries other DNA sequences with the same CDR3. The CDR3 DNA follows: TGTGCCAGCAGCCAAGCAGGTCAAGAGACCCAGTACTTC. Amino acids: CASSQAGQETQYF. The chain uses TRBV3-1 (or the pseudogene TRBV3-2) and TRBJ2-5; no clear D gene. The ends were cut back, 1 base at V and 2 bases at J, with 5 bases in the middle. Germline values: CDR1 LGHDT, CDR2 YNNKEL (reference sequence). This CDR3 is built from 13 residues.

DNA of the CDR3: TGCGCCAGCAGCGCCCATGCCGGGGAAGAGCAGTACTTC. It yields the protein CASSAHAGEEQYF. This chain connects TRBV4-1 to TRBJ2-7; tentatively, D is TRBD2 (5 bases). Per the germline V gene, CDR1 is MGHRA and CDR2 is YSYEKL. V shed 5 bases and J shed 7 bases, with 15 bases lying between them. This CDR3 contains 13 residues.

The CDR3 loop reads CSVDPGQGTYEQYF. The CDR3 region has the DNA TGCAGCGTAGATCCGGGACAGGGAACCTACGAGCAGTACTTC. The V gene is TRBV29-1, the J gene TRBJ2-7; 9 bases fit TRBD1. Germline V gives CDR1 SQVTM, CDR2 ANQGSEA. V was clipped by 6 bases and J by 2 bases; unmatched bases: 8. The CDR3 spans 14 residues.

CDR3 loop: CASSYKLAGGRDTQYF. In DNA form, the CDR3 reads TGTGCCAGCAGTTACAAACTAGCGGGAGGGCGAGATACGCAGTATTTT. The V gene is TRBV6-2 or TRBV6-3, the J gene TRBJ2-3; 13 positions match TRBD2. This CDR3 is built from 16 residues. V lost 2 bases, J lost 5 bases, and 4 bases stayed unmatched. In germline, CDR1 is MNHEY, CDR2 SVGEGT.

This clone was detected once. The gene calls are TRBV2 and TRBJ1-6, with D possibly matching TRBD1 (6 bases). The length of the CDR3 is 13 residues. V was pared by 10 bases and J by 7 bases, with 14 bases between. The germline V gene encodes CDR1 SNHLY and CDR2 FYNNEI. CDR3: CAMKGGRNSPLHF. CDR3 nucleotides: TGTGCCATGAAAGGGGGAAGGAATTCACCCCTCCACTTT.

The CDR3 sequence: CSVEDVRGSPLHF. CDR3 nucleotides: TGCAGCGTTGAAGATGTAAGGGGCTCACCCCTCCACTTT. The chain carries TRBV29-1 and TRBJ1-6; TRBD1 is a possible D gene (5 bases). Trimming removed 0 bases from V and 10 bases from J, with 10 bases in between. Germline assignment: CDR1 SQVTM and CDR2 ANQGSEA. The CDR3 consists of 13 residues.

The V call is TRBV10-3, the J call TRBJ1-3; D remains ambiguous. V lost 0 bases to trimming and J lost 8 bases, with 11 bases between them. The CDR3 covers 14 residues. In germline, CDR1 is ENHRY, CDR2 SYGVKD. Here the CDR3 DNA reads TGTGCCATCAGTGAGTCGTCCCCCGGGGACACCATATATTTT. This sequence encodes CAISESSPGDTIYF.

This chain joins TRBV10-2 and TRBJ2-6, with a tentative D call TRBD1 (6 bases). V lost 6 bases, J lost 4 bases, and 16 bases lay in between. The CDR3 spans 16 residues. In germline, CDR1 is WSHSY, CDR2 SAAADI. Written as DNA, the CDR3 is TGCGCCAGCAGGGATGGACAGTTCTCCGGGGCCAACGTCCTGACTTTC. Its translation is CASRDGQFSGANVLTF.

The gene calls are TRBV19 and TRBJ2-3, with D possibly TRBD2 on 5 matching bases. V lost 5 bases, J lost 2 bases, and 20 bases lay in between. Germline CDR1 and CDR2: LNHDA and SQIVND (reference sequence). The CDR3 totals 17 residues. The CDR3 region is CASSVVVRGLTTDTQYF. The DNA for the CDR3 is TGTGCCAGTAGTGTCGTAGTCAGAGGGCTAACCACAGATACGCAGTATTTT.

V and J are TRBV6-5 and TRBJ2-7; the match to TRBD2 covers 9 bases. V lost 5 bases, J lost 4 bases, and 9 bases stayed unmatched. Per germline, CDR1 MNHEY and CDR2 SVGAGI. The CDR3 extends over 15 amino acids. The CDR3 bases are TGTGCCAGCAGTCCTAGGTTAGCGGGAGTGTACGAGCAGTACTTC. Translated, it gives CASSPRLAGVYEQYF.

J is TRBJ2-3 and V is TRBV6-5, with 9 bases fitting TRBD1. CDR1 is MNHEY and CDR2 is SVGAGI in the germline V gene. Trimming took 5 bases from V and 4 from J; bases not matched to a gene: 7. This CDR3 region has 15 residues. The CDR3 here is CASSRTGGMSDTQYF. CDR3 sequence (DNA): TGTGCCAGCAGTCGAACAGGGGGCATGTCAGATACGCAGTATTTT.

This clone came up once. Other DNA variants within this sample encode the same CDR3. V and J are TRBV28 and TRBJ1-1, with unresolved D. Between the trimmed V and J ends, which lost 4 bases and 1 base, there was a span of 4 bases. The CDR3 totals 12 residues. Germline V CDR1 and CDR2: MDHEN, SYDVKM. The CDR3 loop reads CASSSGNTEAFF. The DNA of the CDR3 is TGTGCCAGCAGTTCGGGGAACACTGAAGCTTTCTTT.

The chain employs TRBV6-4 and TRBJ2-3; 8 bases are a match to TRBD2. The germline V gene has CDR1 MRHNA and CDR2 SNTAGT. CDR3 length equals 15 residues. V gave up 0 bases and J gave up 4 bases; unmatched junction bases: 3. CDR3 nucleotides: TGTGCCAGCAGTGACTCGTCGGGGGGGGCAGATACGCAGTATTTT. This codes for CASSDSSGGADTQYF.

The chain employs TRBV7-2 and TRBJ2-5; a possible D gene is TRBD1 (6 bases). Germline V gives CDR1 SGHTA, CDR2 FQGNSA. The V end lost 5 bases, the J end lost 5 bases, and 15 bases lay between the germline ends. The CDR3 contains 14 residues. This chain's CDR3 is CASSLTGARETQYF. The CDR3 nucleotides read TGTGCCAGCAGCCTGACAGGAGCTAGGGAGACCCAGTACTTC.

In DNA form, the CDR3 reads TGTGCCAGCAGTTACACGGGGACAGCCTCTGGAAACACCATATATTTT. Its protein is CASSYTGTASGNTIYF. The chain uses TRBV6-6 and TRBJ1-3; 7 bases agree with TRBD1. The CDR3 length is 16 residues. CDR1 and CDR2 from the germline V gene are MNHNY and SVGAGI (reference sequence). V was clipped by 2 bases and J by 0 bases; unmatched bases: 4.

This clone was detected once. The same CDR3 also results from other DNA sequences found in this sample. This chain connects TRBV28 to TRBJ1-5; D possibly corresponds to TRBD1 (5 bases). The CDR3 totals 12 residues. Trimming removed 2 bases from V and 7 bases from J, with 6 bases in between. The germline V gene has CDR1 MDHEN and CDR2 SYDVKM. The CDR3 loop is CASSLGGQPQHF. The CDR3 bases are TGTGCCAGCAGTTTAGGGGGGCAGCCCCAGCATTTT. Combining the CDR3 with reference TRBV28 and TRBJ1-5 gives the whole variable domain DVKVTQSSRYLVKRTGEKVFLECVQDMDHENMFWYRQDPGLGLRLIYFSYDVKMKEKGDIPEGYSVSREKKERFSLILESASTNQTSMYLCASSLGGQPQHFGDGTRLSIL.

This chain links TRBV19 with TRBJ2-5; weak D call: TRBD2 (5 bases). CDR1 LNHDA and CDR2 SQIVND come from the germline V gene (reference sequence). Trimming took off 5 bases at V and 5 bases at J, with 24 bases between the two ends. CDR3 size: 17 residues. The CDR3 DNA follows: TGTGCCAGTAGTTGGCGGAGGCGAGCCGGTTTTAGGGAGACCCAGTACTTC. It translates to CASSWRRRAGFRETQYF.

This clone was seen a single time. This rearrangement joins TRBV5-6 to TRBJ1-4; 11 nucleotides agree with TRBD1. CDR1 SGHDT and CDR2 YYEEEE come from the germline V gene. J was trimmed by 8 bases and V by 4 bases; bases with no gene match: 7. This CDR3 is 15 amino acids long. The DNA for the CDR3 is TGTGCCAGCAGCCCGGCCGGGACAGGGGGAGAAAAACTGTTTTTT. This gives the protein CASSPAGTGGEKLFF.

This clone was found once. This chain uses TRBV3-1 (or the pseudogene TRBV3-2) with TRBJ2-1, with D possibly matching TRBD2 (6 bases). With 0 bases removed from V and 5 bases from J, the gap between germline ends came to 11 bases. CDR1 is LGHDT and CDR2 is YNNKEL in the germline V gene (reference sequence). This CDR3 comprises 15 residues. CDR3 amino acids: CASSQDHGSNNEQFF. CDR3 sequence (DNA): TGTGCCAGCAGCCAAGATCACGGGAGTAACAATGAGCAGTTCTTC.

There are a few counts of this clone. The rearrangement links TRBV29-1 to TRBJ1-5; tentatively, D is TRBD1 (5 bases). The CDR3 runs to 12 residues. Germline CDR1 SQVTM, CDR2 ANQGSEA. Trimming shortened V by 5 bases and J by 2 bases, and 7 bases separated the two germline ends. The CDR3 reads CSVSRGNQPQHF. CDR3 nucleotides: TGCAGCGTTTCCAGGGGCAATCAGCCCCAGCATTTT.

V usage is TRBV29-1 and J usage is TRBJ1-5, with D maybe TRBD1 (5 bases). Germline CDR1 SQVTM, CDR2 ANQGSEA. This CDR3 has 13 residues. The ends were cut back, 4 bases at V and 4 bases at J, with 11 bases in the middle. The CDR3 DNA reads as TGCAGCGTTGCCGCGGGGCGGAATCAGCCCCAGCATTTT. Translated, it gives CSVAAGRNQPQHF.

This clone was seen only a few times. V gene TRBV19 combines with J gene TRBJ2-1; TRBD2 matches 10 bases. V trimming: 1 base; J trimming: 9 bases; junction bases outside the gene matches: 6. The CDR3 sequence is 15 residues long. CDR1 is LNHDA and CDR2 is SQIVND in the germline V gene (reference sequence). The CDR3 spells CASSIASGRAPEQFF. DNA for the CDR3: TGTGCCAGTAGTATAGCCAGCGGGAGGGCGCCTGAGCAGTTCTTC.

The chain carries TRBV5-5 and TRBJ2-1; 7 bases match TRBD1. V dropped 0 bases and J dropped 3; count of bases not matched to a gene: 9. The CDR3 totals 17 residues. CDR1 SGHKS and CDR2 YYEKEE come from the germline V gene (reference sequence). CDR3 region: CASSLGRTGVDYNEQFF. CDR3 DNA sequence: TGTGCCAGCAGCTTGGGCCGAACAGGGGTGGACTACAATGAGCAGTTCTTC. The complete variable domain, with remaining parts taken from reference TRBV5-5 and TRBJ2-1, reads DAGVTQSPTHLIKTRGQQVTLRCSPISGHKSVSWYQQVLGQGPQFIFQYYEKEERGRGNFPDRFSARQFPNYSSELNVNALLLGDSALYLCASSLGRTGVDYNEQFFGPGTRLTVL.